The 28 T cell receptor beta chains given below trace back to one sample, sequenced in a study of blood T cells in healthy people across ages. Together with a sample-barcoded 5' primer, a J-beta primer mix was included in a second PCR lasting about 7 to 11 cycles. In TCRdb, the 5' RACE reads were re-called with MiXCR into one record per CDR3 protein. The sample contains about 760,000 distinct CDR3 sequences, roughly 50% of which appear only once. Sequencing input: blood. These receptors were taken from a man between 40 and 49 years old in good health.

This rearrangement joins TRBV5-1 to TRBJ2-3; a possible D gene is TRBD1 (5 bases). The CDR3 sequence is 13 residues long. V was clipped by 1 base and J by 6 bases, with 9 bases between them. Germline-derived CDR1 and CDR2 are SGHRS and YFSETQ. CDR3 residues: CASSLLGADTQYF. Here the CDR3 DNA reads TGCGCCAGCAGCTTGCTAGGGGCCGATACGCAGTATTTT.

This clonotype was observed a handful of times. The CDR3 region has the DNA TGTGCCAGCAGTTCCGGGGGAACCTACGAGCAGTACTTC. This encodes CASSSGGTYEQYF. This chain links TRBV27 with TRBJ2-7; TRBD2 is a possible D gene (6 bases). CDR3 size: 13 residues. In germline, CDR1 is MNHEY, CDR2 SMNVEV (reference sequence). V dropped 4 bases and J dropped 2 bases, with 9 bases sitting between them.

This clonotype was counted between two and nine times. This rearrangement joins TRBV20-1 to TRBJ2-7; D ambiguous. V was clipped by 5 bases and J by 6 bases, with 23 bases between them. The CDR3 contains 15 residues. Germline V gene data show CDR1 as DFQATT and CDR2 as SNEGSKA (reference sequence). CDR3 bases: TGCAGTGCTGCATTTCCGGGTCCTACCCTTCTCGAGCAGTACTTC. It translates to CSAAFPGPTLLEQYF.

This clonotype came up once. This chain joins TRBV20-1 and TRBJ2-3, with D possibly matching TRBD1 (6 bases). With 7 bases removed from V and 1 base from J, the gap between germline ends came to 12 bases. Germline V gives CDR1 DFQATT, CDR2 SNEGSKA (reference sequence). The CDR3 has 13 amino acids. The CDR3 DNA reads TGCAGTGTCAAGAAGGGGGGCACAGATACGCAGTATTTT. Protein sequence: CSVKKGGTDTQYF.

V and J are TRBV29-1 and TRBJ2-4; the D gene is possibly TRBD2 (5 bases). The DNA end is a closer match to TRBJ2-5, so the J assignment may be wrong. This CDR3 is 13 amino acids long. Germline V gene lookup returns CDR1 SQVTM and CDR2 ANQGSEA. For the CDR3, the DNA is TGCAGCGTTGATGTGGACTCGGGAGAGACCCAGTACTTC. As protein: CSVDVDSGETQYF.

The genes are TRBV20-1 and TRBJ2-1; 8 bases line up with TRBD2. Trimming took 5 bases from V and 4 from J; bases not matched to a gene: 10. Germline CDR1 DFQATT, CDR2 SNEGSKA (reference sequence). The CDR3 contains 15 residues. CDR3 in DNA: TGCAGTGCTTACATAGCGGGACTCCCGTACAATGAGCAGTTCTTC. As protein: CSAYIAGLPYNEQFF.

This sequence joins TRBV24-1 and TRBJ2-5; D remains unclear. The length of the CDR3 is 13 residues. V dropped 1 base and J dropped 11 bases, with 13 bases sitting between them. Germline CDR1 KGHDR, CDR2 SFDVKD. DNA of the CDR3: TGTGCCACCAGTGATTTTTTGAGCGAAGAGCAGTACTTC. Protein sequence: CATSDFLSEEQYF.

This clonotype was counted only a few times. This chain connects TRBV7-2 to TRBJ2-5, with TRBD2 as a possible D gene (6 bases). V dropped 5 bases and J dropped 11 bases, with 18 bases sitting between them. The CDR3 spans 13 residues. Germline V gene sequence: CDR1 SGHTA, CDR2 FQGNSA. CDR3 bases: TGTGCCAGCAGCCAACTAGGAGGGACTTTGCAGTACTTC. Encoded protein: CASSQLGGTLQYF.

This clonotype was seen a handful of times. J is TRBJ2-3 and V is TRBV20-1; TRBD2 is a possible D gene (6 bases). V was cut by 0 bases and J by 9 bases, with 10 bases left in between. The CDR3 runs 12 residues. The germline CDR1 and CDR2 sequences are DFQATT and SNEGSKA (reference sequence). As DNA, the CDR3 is TGCAGTGCTAGAGATCCGGGGGAGACGCAGTATTTT. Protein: CSARDPGETQYF.

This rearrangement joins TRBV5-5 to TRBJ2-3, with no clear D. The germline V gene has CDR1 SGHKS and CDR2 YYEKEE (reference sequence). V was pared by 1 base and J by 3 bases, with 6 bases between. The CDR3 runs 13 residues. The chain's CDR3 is CASSLRFTDTQYF. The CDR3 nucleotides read TGTGCCAGCAGCTTGAGGTTTACAGATACGCAGTATTTT.

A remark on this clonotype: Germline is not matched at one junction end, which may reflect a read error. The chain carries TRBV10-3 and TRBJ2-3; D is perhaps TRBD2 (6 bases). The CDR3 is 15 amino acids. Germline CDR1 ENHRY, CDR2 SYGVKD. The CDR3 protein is CAISEGPTTGDMQYF. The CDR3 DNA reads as TGTGCCATCAGTGAGGGACCGACGACGGGGGATATGCAGTATTTT.

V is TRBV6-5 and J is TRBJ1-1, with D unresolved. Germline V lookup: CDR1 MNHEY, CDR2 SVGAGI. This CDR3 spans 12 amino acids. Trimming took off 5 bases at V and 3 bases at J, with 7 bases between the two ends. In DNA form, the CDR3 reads TGTGCCAGCAGTCCCCCGGACACTGAAGCTTTCTTT. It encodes CASSPPDTEAFF.

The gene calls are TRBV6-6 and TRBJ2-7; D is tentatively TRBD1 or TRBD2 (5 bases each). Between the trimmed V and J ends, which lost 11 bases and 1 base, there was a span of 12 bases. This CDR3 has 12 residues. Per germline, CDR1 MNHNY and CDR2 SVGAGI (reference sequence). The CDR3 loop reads CAPGPLSYEQYF. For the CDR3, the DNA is TGTGCCCCGGGGCCCCTTTCCTACGAGCAGTACTTC.

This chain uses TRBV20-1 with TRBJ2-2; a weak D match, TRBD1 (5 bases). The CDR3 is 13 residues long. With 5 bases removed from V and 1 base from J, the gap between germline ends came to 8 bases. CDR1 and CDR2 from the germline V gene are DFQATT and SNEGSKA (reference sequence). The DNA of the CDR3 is TGCAGTGCTCCTACAGGGAACACCGGGGAGCTGTTTTTT. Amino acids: CSAPTGNTGELFF.

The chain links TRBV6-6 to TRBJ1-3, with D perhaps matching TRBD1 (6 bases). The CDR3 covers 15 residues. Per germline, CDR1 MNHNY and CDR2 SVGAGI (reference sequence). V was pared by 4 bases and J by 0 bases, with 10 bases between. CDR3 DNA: TGTGCCAGCAGTTTTACAGGGACCTCTGGAAACACCATATATTTT. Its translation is CASSFTGTSGNTIYF.

DNA of the CDR3: TGTGCCACCAGCAGAGACAGGGGGGTTTTCGATGAGCAGTTCTTC. Translation: CATSRDRGVFDEQFF. The chain uses TRBV15 and TRBJ2-1; D perhaps matches TRBD1 (7 bases). V lost 0 bases and J 8 bases, leaving 14 bases between the germline ends. CDR1 is LNHNV and CDR2 is YYDKDF in the germline V gene (reference sequence). The CDR3 covers 15 residues.

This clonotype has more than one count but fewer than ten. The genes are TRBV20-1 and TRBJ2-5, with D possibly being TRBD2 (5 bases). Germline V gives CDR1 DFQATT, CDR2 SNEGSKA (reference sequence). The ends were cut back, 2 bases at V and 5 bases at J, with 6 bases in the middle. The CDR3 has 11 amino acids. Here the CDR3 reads CSARLAETQYF. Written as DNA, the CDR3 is TGCAGTGCTAGATTAGCGGAGACCCAGTACTTC.

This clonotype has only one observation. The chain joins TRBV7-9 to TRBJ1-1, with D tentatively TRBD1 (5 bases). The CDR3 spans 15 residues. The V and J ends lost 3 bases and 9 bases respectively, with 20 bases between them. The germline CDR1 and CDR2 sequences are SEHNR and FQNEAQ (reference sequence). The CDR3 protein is CASSFRGNRGTKAFF. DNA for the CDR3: TGTGCCAGCAGCTTCCGGGGAAATCGGGGGACTAAAGCTTTCTTT.

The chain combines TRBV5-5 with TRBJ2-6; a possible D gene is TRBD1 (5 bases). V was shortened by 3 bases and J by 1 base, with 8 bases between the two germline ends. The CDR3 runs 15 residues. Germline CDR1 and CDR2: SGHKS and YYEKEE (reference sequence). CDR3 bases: TGTGCCAGCAGCTCCAGGGCGTCTGGGGCCAACGTCCTGACTTTC. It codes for CASSSRASGANVLTF. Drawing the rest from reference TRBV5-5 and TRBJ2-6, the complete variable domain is DAGVTQSPTHLIKTRGQQVTLRCSPISGHKSVSWYQQVLGQGPQFIFQYYEKEERGRGNFPDRFSARQFPNYSSELNVNALLLGDSALYLCASSSRASGANVLTFGAGSRLTVL.

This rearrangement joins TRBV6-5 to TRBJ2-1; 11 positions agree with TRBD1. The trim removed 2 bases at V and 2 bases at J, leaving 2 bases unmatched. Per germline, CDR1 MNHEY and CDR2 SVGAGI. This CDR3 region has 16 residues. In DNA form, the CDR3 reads TGTGCCAGCAGTTACCAGGACAGGGGGCCCTACAATGAGCAGTTCTTC. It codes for CASSYQDRGPYNEQFF.

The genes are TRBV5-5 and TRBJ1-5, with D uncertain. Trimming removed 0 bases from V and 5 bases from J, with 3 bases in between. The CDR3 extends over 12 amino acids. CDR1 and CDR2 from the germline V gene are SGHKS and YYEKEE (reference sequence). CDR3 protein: CASSLADQPQHF. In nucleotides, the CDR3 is TGTGCCAGCAGCTTGGCCGATCAGCCCCAGCATTTT.

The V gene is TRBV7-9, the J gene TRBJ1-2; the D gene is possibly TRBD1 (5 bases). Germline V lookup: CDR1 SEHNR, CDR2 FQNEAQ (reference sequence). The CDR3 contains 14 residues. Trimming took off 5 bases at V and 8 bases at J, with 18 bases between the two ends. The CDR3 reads CASSNAGDRGGYTF. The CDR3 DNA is TGTGCCAGCAGCAATGCGGGGGATCGGGGCGGCTACACCTTC.

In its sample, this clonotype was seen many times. CDR3 loop: CASQGSGYGYTF. CDR3 bases: TGTGCCAGCCAGGGGTCCGGCTATGGCTACACCTTC. The rearrangement links TRBV27 to TRBJ1-2; a weak D match, TRBD1 (6 bases). The CDR3 spans 12 residues. The V gene's germline CDR1 is MNHEY and CDR2 SMNVEV (reference sequence). V was trimmed by 8 bases and J by 4 bases, leaving 11 bases between them.

As DNA, the CDR3 is TGTGCCAGCAGCTTTCGACGGGGCTCCGGTCCCCTAGAGCAGTACTTC. Translating gives CASSFRRGSGPLEQYF. The chain joins TRBV7-9 to TRBJ2-7, with D possibly being TRBD1 or TRBD2 (5 bases each). V shed 3 bases and J shed 7 bases, with 22 bases lying between them. The CDR3 consists of 16 residues. Germline V gene lookup returns CDR1 SEHNR and CDR2 FQNEAQ (reference sequence).

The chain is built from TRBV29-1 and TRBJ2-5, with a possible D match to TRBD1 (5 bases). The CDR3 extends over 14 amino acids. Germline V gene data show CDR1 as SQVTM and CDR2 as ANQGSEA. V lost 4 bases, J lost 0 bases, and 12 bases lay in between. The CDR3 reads CSVGQQRHQETQYF. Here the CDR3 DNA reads TGCAGCGTTGGACAGCAGAGGCACCAAGAGACCCAGTACTTC. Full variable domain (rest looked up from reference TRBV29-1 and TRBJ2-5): SAVISQKPSRDICQRGTSLTIQCQVDSQVTMMFWYRQQPGQSLTLIATANQGSEATYESGFVIDKFPISRPNLTFSTLTVSNMSPEDSSIYLCSVGQQRHQETQYFGPGTRLLVL.

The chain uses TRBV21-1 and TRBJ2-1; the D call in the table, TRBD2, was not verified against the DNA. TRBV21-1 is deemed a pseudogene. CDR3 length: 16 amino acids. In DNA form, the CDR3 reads TGTGCCAGCAGCTCGACTAGCGGGAGGTCCGGTAATGAGCAGTTCTTC. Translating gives CASSSTSGRSGNEQFF.

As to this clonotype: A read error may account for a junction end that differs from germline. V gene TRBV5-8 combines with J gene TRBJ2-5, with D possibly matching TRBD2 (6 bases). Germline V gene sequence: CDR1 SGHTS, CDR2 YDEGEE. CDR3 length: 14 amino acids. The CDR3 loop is CVSSWIAVQETQYF. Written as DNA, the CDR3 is TGTGTCAGCAGCTGGATAGCGGTTCAAGAGACCCAGTACTTC.

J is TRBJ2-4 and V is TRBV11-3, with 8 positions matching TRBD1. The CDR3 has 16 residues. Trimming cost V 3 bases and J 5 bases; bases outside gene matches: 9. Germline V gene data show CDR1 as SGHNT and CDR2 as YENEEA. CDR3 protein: CASSFAGGDGENIQYF. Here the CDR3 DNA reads TGTGCCAGCAGCTTCGCAGGGGGCGATGGGGAAAACATTCAGTACTTC.